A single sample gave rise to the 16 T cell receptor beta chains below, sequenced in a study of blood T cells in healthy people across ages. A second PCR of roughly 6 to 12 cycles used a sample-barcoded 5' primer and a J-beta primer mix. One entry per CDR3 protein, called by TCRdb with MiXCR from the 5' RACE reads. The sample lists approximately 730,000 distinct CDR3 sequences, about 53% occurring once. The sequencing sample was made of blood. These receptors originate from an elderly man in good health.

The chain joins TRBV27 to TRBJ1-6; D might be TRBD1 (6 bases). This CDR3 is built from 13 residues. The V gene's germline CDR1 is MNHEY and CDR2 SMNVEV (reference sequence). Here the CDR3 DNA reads TGTGTCACGTTGCGGGGGCCTAATTCACCCCTCCACTTT. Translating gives CVTLRGPNSPLHF.

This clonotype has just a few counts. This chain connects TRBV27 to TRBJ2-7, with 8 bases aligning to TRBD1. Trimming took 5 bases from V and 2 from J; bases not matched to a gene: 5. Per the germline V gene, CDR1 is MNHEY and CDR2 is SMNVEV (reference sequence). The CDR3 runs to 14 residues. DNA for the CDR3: TGTGCCAGCAGTCCGTCCAGGGGGCCCTACGAGCAGTACTTC. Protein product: CASSPSRGPYEQYF.

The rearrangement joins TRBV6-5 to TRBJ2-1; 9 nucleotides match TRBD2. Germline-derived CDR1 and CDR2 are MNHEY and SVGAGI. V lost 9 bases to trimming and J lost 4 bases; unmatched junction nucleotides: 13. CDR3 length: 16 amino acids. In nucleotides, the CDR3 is TGTGCCAGAGCGGGACTAGCCCCTTCCTTTTACAATGAGCAGTTCTTC. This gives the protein CARAGLAPSFYNEQFF.

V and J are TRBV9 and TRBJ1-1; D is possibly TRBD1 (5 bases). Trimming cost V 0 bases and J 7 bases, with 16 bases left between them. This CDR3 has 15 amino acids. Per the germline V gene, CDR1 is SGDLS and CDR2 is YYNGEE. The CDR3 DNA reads TGTGCCAGCAGCGTAGGAATCGGGGCAGTTGGTGAAGCTTTCTTT. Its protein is CASSVGIGAVGEAFF.

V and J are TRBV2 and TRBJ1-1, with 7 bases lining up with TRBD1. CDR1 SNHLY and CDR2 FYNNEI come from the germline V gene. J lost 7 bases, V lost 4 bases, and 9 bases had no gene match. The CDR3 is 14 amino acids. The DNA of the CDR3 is TGTGCCAGCAGTGCGTACAGGGGTCGCATTGAAGCTTTCTTT. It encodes CASSAYRGRIEAFF.

The CDR3 DNA follows: TGCAGTGCTAGAGATTCCAGGGGGCTGAATGAGCAGTTCTTC. It codes for CSARDSRGLNEQFF. The rearrangement uses TRBV20-1 and TRBJ2-1, with 8 bases fitting TRBD1. The germline CDR1 and CDR2 sequences are DFQATT and SNEGSKA (reference sequence). The ends lost 0 bases at V and 7 bases at J; junction bases unmatched: 5. The CDR3 contains 14 residues.

This CDR3 is CASSSPGTGRPGAFF. The CDR3 DNA follows: TGTGCCAGCAGTTCCCCCGGGACAGGGCGACCCGGAGCTTTCTTT. The rearrangement joins TRBV28 to TRBJ1-1, with 9 bases lining up with TRBD1. The CDR3 spans 15 residues. In germline, CDR1 is MDHEN, CDR2 SYDVKM. Trimming removed 4 bases from V and 10 bases from J; junction bases left unmatched: 13.

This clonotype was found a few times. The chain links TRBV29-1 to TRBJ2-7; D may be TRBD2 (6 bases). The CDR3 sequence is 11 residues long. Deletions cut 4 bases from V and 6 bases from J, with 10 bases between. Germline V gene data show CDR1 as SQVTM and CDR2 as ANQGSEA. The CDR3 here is CSVVRRGEQYF. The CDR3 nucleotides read TGCAGCGTTGTAAGGCGGGGCGAGCAGTACTTC.

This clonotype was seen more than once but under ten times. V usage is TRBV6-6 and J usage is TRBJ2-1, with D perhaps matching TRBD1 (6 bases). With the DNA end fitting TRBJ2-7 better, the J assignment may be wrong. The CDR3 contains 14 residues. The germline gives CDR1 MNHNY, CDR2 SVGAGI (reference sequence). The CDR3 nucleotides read TGTGCCAGCAGGACCGTTGACAGGTACAATGAGCAGTACTTC. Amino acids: CASRTVDRYNEQYF.

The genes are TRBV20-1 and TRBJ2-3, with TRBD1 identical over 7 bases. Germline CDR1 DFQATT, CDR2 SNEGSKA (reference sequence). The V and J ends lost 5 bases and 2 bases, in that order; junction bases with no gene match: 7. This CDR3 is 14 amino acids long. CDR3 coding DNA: TGCAGTGCTCGACCGACAGGGCACACAGATACGCAGTATTTT. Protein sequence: CSARPTGHTDTQYF.

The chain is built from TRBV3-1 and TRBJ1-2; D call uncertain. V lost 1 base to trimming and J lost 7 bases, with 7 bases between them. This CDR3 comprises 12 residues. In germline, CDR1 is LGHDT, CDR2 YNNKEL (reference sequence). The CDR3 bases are TGTGCCAGCAGCCAAGTCGCCCTTGGCTACACCTTC. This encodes CASSQVALGYTF.

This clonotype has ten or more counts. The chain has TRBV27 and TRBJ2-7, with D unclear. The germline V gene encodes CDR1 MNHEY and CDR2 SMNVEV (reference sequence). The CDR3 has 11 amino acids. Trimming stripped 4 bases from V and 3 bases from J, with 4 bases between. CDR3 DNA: TGTGCCAGCAGTTCTCGCTACGAGCAGTACTTC. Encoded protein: CASSSRYEQYF.

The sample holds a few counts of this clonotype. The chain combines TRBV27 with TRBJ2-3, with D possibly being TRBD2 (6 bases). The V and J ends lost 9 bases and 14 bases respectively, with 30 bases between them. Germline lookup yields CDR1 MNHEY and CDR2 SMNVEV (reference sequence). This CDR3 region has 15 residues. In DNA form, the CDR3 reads TGTGCCAGTTTCTCACCTAGCGTGGAACACAGATACGCGTATTTT. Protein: CASFSPSVEHRYAYF.

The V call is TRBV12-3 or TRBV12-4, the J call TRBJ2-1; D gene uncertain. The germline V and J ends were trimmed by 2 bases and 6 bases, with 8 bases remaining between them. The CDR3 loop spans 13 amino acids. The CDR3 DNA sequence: TGTGCCAGCAGTTTATCAGGACCCAATGAGCAGTTCTTC. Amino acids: CASSLSGPNEQFF.

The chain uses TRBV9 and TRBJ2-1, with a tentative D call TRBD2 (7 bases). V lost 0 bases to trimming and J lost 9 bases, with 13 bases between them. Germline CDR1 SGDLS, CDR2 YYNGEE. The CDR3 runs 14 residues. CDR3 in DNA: TGTGCCAGCAGCGTAGGAAAGGGGGGGAGTGAGCAGTTCTTC. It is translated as CASSVGKGGSEQFF.

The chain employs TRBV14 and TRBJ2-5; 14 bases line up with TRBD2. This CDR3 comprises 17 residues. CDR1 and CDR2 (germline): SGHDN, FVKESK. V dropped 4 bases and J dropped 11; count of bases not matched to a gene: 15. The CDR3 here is CASSPRTSGRYYNEQYF. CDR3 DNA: TGTGCCAGCAGCCCTCGGACTAGCGGGAGGTATTACAATGAGCAGTACTTC.